This T cell receptor (beta chain) was captured by sequencing in a study of blood T cell repertoires in COVID-19. Study-wide background: The samples span acute and convalescent COVID-19 from the United States, Italy and Spain. Sample material is recorded as cDNA or gDNA derived from T cells, B-cell-depleted T cells, or PBMCs.

V lost 4 bases and J lost 4; bases outside the gene matches: 11. The CDR3 is made up of 17 amino acids. Per germline, CDR1 LGHDT and CDR2 YNNKEL (reference sequence). As handled by the study authors: From reference gene primer amplification, estimates of nucleated cell counts were derived. TCRdb's copy holds only in-frame clones and misses some; the assay was immunoSEQ multiplex PCR. The D gene and trimming were derived from the DNA, and the V and J assignments and clone size from that table. Here the sample spans around 100,000 clones, 82% being singletons. The chain is built from TRBV3-1 (or the pseudogene TRBV3-2) and TRBJ2-5; 11 bases line up with TRBD2. This TCR was sampled from a man in his 70s with acute or convalescent COVID-19. The material sequenced was peripheral blood. The CDR3 DNA follows: TGTGCCAGCAGCCGGCGAACTAGCGGGAGCTTAGGAGAGACCCAGTACTTC. Its translation: CASSRRTSGSLGETQYF.